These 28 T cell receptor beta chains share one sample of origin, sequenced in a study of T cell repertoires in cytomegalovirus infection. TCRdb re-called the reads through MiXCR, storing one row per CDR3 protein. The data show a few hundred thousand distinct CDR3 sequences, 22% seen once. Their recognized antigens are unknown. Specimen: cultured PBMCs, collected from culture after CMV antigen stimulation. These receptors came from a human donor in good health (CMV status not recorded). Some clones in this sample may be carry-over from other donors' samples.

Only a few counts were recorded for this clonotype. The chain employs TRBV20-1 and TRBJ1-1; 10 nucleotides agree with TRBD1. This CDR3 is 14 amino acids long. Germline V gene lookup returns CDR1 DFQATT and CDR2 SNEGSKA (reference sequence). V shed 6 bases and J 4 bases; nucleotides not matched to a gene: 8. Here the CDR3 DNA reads TGCAGTGCCCGTCCCGGGACAGGGGCCACTGAAGCTTTCTTT. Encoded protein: CSARPGTGATEAFF.

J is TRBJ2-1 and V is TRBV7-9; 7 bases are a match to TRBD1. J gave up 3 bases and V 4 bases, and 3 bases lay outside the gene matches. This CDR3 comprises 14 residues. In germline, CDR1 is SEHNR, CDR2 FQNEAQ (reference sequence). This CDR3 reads CASSSGQYYNEQFF. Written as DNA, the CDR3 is TGTGCCAGCAGCTCGGGACAGTACTACAATGAGCAGTTCTTC.

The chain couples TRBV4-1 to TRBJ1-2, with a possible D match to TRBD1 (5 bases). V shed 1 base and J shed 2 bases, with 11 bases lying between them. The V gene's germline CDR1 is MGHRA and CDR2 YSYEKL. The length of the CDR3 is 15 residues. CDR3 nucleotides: TGCGCCAGCAGCCAAGTTCAAGGGGTCAACTATGGCTACACCTTC. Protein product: CASSQVQGVNYGYTF.

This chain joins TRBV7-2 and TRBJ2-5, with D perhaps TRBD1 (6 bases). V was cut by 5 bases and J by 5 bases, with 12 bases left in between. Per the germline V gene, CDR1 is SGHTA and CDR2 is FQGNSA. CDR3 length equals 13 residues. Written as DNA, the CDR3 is TGTGCCAGCAGCAGTAACAGGGAGGAGACCCAGTACTTC. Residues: CASSSNREETQYF.

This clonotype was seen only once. The CDR3 sequence: CASTPALGVGQPQHF. The CDR3 DNA is TGTGCCAGCACACCCGCCCTCGGGGTTGGTCAGCCCCAGCATTTT. This sequence joins TRBV6-5 and TRBJ1-5, with D unresolved. The CDR3 has 15 amino acids. Germline V gene sequence: CDR1 MNHEY, CDR2 SVGAGI. Deletions cut 7 bases from V and 6 bases from J, with 19 bases between.

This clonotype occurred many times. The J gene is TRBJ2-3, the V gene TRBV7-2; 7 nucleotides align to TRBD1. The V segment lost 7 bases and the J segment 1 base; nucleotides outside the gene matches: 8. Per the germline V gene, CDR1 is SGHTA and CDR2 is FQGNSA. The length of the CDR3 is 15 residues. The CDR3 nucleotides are TGTGCCAGCACCGTAAGGGGGACAGGCACAGATACGCAGTATTTT. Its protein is CASTVRGTGTDTQYF.

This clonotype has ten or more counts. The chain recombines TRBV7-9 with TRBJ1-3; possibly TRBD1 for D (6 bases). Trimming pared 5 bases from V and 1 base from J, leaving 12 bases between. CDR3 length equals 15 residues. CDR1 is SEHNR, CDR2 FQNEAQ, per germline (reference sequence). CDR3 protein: CASSPRRGSGNTIYF. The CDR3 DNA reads TGTGCCAGCAGCCCCCGCAGGGGATCTGGAAACACCATATATTTT.

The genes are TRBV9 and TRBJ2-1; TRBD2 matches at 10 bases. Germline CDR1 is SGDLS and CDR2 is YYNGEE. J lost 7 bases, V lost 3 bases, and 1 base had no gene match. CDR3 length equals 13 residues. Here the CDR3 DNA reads TGTGCCAGCAGCGGGACTAGCGGTAATGAGCAGTTCTTC. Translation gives CASSGTSGNEQFF.

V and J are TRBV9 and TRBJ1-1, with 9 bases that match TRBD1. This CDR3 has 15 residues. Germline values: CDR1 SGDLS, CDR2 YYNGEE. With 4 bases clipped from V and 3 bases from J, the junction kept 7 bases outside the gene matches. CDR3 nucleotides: TGTGCCAGCAGCCCCAGACAGGGGGGCGACACTGAAGCTTTCTTT. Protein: CASSPRQGGDTEAFF.

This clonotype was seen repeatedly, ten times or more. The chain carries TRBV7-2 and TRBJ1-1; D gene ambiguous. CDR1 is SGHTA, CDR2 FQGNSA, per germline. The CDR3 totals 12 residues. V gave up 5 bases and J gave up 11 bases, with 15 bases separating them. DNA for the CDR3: TGTGCCAGCAGCCCCACAGACATGGGCGCTTTCTTT. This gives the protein CASSPTDMGAFF.

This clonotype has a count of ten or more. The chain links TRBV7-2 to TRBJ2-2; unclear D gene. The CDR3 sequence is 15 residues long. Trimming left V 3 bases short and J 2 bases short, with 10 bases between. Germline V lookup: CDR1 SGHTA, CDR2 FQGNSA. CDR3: CASSFDVGNTGELFF. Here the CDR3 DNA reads TGTGCCAGCAGCTTTGATGTCGGCAACACCGGGGAGCTGTTTTTT.

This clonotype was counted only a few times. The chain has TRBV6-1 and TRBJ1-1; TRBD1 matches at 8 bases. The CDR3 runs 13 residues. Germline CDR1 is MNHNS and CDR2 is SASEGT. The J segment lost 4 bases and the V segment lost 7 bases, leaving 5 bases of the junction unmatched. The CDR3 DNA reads TGTGCCAGCAATCGACAGGGGTTCACTGAAGCTTTCTTT. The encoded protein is CASNRQGFTEAFF.

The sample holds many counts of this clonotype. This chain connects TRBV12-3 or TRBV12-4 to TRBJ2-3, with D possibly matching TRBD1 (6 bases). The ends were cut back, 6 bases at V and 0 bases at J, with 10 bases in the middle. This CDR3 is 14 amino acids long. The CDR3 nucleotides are TGTGCCAGCAGCCCGGGACATAGCACAGATACGCAGTATTTT. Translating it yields CASSPGHSTDTQYF.

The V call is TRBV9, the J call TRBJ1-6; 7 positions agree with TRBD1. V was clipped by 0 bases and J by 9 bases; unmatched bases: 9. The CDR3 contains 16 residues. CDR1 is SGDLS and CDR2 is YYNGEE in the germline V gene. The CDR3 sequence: CASSVGTGVSGSPLHF. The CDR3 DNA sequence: TGTGCCAGCAGCGTAGGAACAGGGGTCTCGGGTTCACCCCTCCACTTT. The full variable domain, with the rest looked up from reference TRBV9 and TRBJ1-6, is DSGVTQTPKHLITATGQRVTLRCSPRSGDLSVYWYQQSLDQGLQFLIQYYNGEERAKGNILERFSAQQFPDLHSELNLSSLELGDSALYFCASSVGTGVSGSPLHFGNGTRLTVT.

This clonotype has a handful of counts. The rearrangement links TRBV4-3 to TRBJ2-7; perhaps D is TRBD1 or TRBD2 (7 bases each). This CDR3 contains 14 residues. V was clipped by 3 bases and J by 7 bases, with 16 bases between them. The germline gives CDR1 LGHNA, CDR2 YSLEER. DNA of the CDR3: TGCGCCAGCAGCCACGGAACAGGGGAGGGAGAGCAGTACTTC. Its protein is CASSHGTGEGEQYF.

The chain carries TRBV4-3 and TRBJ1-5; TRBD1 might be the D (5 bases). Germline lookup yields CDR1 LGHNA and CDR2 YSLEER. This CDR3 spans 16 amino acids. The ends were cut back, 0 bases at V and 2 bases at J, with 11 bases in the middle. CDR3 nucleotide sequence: TGCGCCAGCAGCCAAGATCTTCGGGGCGGCAATCAGCCCCAGCATTTT. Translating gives CASSQDLRGGNQPQHF.

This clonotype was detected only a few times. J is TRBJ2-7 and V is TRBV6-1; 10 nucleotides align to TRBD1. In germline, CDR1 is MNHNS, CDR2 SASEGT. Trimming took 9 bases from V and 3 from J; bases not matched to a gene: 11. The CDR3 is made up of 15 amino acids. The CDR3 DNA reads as TGTGCCAGTTCAACCGGGACAGGGGCGTTCTACGAGCAGTACGTC. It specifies CASSTGTGAFYEQYV.

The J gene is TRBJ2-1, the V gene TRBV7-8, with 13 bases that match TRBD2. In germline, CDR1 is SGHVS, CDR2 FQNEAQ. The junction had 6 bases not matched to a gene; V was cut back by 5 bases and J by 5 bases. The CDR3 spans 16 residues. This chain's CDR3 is CASSHGLAGANNEQFF. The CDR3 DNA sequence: TGTGCCAGCAGCCACGGACTAGCGGGAGCAAACAATGAGCAGTTCTTC.

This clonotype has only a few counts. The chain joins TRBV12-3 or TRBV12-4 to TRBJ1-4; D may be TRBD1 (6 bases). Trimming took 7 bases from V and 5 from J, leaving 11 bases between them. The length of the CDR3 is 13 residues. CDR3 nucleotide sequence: TGTGCCAGCAAAACAGGGTGGAATGAAAAACTGTTTTTT. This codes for CASKTGWNEKLFF.

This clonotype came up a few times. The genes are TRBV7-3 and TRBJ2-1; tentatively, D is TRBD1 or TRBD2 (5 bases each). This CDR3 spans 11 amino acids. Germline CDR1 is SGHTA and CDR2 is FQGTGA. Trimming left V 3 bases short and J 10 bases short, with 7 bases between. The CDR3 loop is CASSFGTEQFF. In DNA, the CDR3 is TGTGCCAGCAGCTTCGGGACCGAGCAGTTCTTC.

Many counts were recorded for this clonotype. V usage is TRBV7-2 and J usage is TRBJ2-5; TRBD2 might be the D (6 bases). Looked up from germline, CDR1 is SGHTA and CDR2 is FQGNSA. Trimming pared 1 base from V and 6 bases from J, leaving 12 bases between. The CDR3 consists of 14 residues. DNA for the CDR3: TGTGCCAGCAGCTTAGAGCGGGCCGCCCAGACCCAGTACTTC. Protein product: CASSLERAAQTQYF.

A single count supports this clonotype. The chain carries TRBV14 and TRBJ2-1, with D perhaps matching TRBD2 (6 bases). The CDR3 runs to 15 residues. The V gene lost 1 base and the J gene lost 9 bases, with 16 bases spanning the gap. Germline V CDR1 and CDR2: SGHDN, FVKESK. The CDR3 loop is CASSQGLGLGVEQFF. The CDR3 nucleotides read TGTGCCAGCAGCCAAGGACTAGGATTAGGTGTTGAGCAGTTCTTC.

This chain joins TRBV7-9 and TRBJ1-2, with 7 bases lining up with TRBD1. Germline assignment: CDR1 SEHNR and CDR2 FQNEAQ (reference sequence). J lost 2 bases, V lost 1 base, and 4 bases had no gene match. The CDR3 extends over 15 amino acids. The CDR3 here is CASSLVGRGNYGYTF. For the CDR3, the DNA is TGTGCCAGCAGCTTAGTGGGCAGGGGGAACTATGGCTACACCTTC.

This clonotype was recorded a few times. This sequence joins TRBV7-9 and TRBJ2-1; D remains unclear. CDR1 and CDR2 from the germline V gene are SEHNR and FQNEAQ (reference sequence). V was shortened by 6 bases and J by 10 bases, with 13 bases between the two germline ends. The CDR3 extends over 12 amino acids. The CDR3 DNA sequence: TGTGCCAGCAGACCCGACATCGAGGAGCAGTTCTTC. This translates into CASRPDIEEQFF.

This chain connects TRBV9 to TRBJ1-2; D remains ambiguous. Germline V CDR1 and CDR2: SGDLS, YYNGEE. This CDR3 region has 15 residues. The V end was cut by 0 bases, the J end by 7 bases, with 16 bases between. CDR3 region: CASSVDPDNSVGYTF. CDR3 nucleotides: TGTGCCAGCAGCGTAGACCCAGATAATTCGGTTGGCTACACCTTC.

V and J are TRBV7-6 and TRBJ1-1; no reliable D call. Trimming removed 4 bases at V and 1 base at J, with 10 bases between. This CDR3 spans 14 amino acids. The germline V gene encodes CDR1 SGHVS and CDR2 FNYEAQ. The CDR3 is CASSSTRGNTEAFF. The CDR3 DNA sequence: TGTGCCAGCAGCTCGACTCGCGGGAACACTGAAGCTTTCTTT. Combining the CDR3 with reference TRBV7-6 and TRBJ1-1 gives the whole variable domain GAGVSQSPRYKVTKRGQDVALRCDPISGHVSLYWYRQALGQGPEFLTYFNYEAQQDKSGLPNDRFSAERPEGSISTLTIQRTEQRDSAMYRCASSSTRGNTEAFFGQGTRLTVV.

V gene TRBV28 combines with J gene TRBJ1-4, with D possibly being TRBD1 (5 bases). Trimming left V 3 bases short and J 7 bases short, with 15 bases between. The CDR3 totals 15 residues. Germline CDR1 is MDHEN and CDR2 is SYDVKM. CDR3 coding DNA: TGTGCCAGCAGTTTTCGTCCGGGGGGTGGTGAAAAACTGTTTTTT. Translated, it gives CASSFRPGGGEKLFF. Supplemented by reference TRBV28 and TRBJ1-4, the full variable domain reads DVKVTQSSRYLVKRTGEKVFLECVQDMDHENMFWYRQDPGLGLRLIYFSYDVKMKEKGDIPEGYSVSREKKERFSLILESASTNQTSMYLCASSFRPGGGEKLFFGSGTQLSVL.

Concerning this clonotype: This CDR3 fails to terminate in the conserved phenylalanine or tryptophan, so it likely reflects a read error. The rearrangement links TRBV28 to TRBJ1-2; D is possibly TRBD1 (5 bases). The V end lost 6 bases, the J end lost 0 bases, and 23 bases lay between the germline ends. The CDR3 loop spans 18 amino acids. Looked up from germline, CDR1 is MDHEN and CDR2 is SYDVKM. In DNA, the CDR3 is TGTGCCAGCAGGTCTATAAACTGGGGACGAACTTCTAACTATGGCTACACCTTG. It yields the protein CASRSINWGRTSNYGYTL.